This T cell receptor beta chain was identified during a study of cytomegalovirus exposure and HLA in healthy donors. Study findings and constraints: A missense variant in DCLRE1C was later tied to TCR beta V- and J-gene trimming. For most TCR beta V segments, an earlier analysis put the productive rate at about 90% or about 30% of the time. With DRB1 most and HLA-C fewest, TCR association rates differed between HLA loci in a later analysis.

Donors in the study were healthy people who gave bone marrow. With regard to this clone: The antigen is undetermined.

PCR employed 60 Vbeta and 13 Jbeta primers. TCRdb's copy holds only in-frame clones and misses some; the assay was immunoSEQ multiplex PCR. Of 130,000 or so clones listed, around 77% are singletons. Sample: PBMCs. The sequence derives from a man between 25 and 39 years old in good health and CMV-seronegative.

The CDR3 loop is CASRMGRNSNQPQHF. The DNA of the CDR3 is TGTGCCAGCAGGATGGGGAGGAATAGCAATCAGCCCCAGCATTTT. This rearrangement joins TRBV2 to TRBJ1-5; D gene ambiguous. V was clipped by 6 bases and J by 0 bases, with 12 bases between them. The CDR3 is 15 amino acids. Germline CDR1 and CDR2: SNHLY and FYNNEI.